Reported below is one T cell receptor (beta chain). What it binds is unknown. This entry comes from a study of cytomegalovirus exposure and HLA in healthy donors. In the study overall: Genetic ancestry analysis placed around 76% of the 300 to 400 donors that were genotyped in the Caucasian-associated cluster. Study-level points and caveats: Earlier findings revealed that most TCR beta V segments proved productive either about 90% or about 30% of the time.

Use of 60 Vbeta and 13 Jbeta primers characterized the PCR. Repertoires were generated with immunoSEQ multiplex PCR, while TCRdb's copy carries only in-frame clones and drops some. The table for this sample gives approximately 140,000 clones. This CDR3 spans 14 amino acids. Trimming cost V 8 bases and J 0 bases; bases outside gene matches: 5. The germline V gene has CDR1 MNHEY and CDR2 SMNVEV (reference sequence). Sequencing was performed on PBMCs. This chain joins TRBV27 and TRBJ2-5, with 8 bases matching TRBD1. The receptor was isolated from a woman aged 45-65 years in good health and CMV-seronegative. The CDR3 reads CASSRQGNQETQYF. CDR3 nucleotides: TGTGCCAGCTCGAGACAGGGGAACCAAGAGACCCAGTACTTC.